The 28 T cell receptor beta chains in this list originate from one sample, sequenced in a study of sequential checkpoint blockade in melanoma. As for treatment: randomized to nivolumab then ipilimumab (arm A) or the reverse (arm B). Sequencing used immunoSEQ multiplex PCR; TCRdb keeps in-frame clones, though not all of them. Of 17,000 or so clones listed, roughly 70% were seen once; the top ten hold around 10%. Sequenced here: CD8+ T cells sorted from blood (inferred from file names), sampled from a patient given nivolumab and ipilimumab in sequence. Receptor source: a human donor with melanoma.

This clone was found once. One end of the junction is discordant with germline, which a read error may explain. The V call is TRBV15, the J call TRBJ1-2; possibly TRBD1 for D (6 bases). Germline CDR1 is LNHNV and CDR2 is YYDKDF (reference sequence). The CDR3 totals 13 residues. The DNA for the CDR3 is TGTGCCACCAGCATCCAGACGACAGGATCAATCCTCTTC. Residues: CATSIQTTGSILF.

This clone showed up just once. The chain couples TRBV15 to TRBJ2-7; 8 bases map to TRBD1. Germline CDR1 and CDR2: LNHNV and YYDKDF (reference sequence). Trimming at V came to 2 bases and at J to 4 bases, leaving 1 base not matched to a gene. The CDR3 sequence is 13 residues long. Here the CDR3 DNA reads TGTGCCACCAGCAGAACAGGGGGATACGAGCAGTACTTC. This encodes CATSRTGGYEQYF.

V gene TRBV13 combines with J gene TRBJ2-7; possible D gene TRBD1, 6 bases. Per the germline V gene, CDR1 is PRHDT and CDR2 is FYEKMQ (reference sequence). With 3 bases removed from V and 4 bases from J, the gap between germline ends came to 10 bases. There are 13 residues in the CDR3. The CDR3 coding sequence is TGTGCCAGCAGCTTCCAGGGGAGATACGAGCAGTACTTC. It encodes CASSFQGRYEQYF. Using reference TRBV13 and TRBJ2-7 for the parts outside the CDR3, the full variable domain is AAGVIQSPRHLIKEKRETATLKCYPIPRHDTVYWYQQGPGQDPQFLISFYEKMQSDKGSIPDRFSAQQFSDYHSELNMSSLELGDSALYFCASSFQGRYEQYFGPGTRLTVT.

This clone was counted a few times. J is TRBJ2-1 and V is TRBV11-3; 7 bases map to TRBD2. Germline CDR1 SGHNT, CDR2 YENEEA. The CDR3 has 15 residues. Trimming at V came to 4 bases and at J to 5 bases, leaving 8 bases not matched to a gene. The CDR3 bases are TGTGCCAGCAGCTCTAGGACTAGTCGTCACAATGAGCAGTTCTTC. Amino acids: CASSSRTSRHNEQFF.

Here the CDR3 reads CASSLYLRGGVATGELFF. The DNA of the CDR3 is TGTGCCAGCAGTTTATATCTTCGGGGAGGGGTAGCCACCGGGGAGCTGTTTTTT. V is TRBV27 and J is TRBJ2-2, with 7 bases aligning to TRBD2. The CDR3 is 18 residues long. The germline V gene encodes CDR1 MNHEY and CDR2 SMNVEV (reference sequence). V shed 1 base and J 4 bases; nucleotides not matched to a gene: 12.

This clone has more than one count but fewer than ten. The chain employs TRBV19 and TRBJ1-5; D call uncertain. Germline CDR1 is LNHDA and CDR2 is SQIVND (reference sequence). V lost 3 bases and J 6 bases, leaving 12 bases between the germline ends. CDR3 length: 14 residues. The CDR3 DNA sequence: TGTGCCAGTAGTATGGAGAGCTTCGCTCAGCCCCAGCATTTT. This sequence encodes CASSMESFAQPQHF. Combining the CDR3 with reference TRBV19 and TRBJ1-5 gives the whole variable domain DGGITQSPKYLFRKEGQNVTLSCEQNLNHDAMYWYRQDPGQGLRLIYYSQIVNDFQKGDIAEGYSVSREKKESFPLTVTSAQKNPTAFYLCASSMESFAQPQHFGDGTRLSIL.

V gene TRBV9 combines with J gene TRBJ2-2, with unresolved D. The germline V gene has CDR1 SGDLS and CDR2 YYNGEE. The CDR3 has 12 residues. V lost 4 bases, J lost 7 bases, and 8 bases lay in between. CDR3 bases: TGTGCCAGCAGCTCCCGAGTCGGGGAGCTGTTTTTT. This gives the protein CASSSRVGELFF.

The genes are TRBV4-3 and TRBJ2-7, with D tentatively TRBD2 (5 bases). Per germline, CDR1 LGHNA and CDR2 YSLEER. The CDR3 consists of 14 residues. Trimming took off 4 bases at V and 4 bases at J, with 14 bases between the two ends. In DNA, the CDR3 is TGCGCCAGCAGCCGGGAAGGATCGGGGTACGAGCAGTACTTC. Residues: CASSREGSGYEQYF.

This clone was observed a single time. The chain links TRBV7-2 to TRBJ2-7, with a weak D call TRBD1 (6 bases). The CDR3 loop spans 14 amino acids. Germline V CDR1 and CDR2: SGHTA, FQGNSA. Trimming shortened V by 2 bases and J by 1 base, and 9 bases separated the two germline ends. The CDR3 is CASSLTGISYEQYF. CDR3 nucleotides: TGTGCCAGCAGCTTAACAGGGATTTCCTACGAGCAGTACTTC.

This chain joins TRBV5-1 and TRBJ2-1, with no clear D. The CDR3 consists of 12 residues. CDR1 SGHRS and CDR2 YFSETQ come from the germline V gene. The V end lost 4 bases, the J end lost 7 bases, and 9 bases lay between the germline ends. Here the CDR3 reads CASSPHGNEQFF. CDR3 in DNA: TGCGCCAGCAGCCCCCACGGGAATGAGCAGTTCTTC.

The chain combines TRBV10-3 with TRBJ1-2, with 9 bases aligning to TRBD1. The CDR3 length is 14 residues. Germline CDR1 ENHRY, CDR2 SYGVKD. Trimming cost V 6 bases and J 6 bases; bases outside gene matches: 8. The CDR3: CAIRGDRDLDGYTF. CDR3 DNA: TGTGCCATCAGGGGGGACAGGGATCTTGATGGCTACACCTTC.

The rearrangement links TRBV5-5 to TRBJ1-3, with 8 positions matching TRBD1. CDR3 length equals 16 residues. Germline V gives CDR1 SGHKS, CDR2 YYEKEE (reference sequence). V lost 5 bases, J lost 0 bases, and 7 bases stayed unmatched. The CDR3 DNA follows: TGTGCCAGCAGTCAGGGGGCGCCCCTCTCTGGAAACACCATATATTTT. Translation gives CASSQGAPLSGNTIYF. Complete variable domain (other parts from reference TRBV5-5 and TRBJ1-3): DAGVTQSPTHLIKTRGQQVTLRCSPISGHKSVSWYQQVLGQGPQFIFQYYEKEERGRGNFPDRFSARQFPNYSSELNVNALLLGDSALYLCASSQGAPLSGNTIYFGEGSWLTVV.

This rearrangement joins TRBV6-6 to TRBJ1-2; no definite D call. CDR1 MNHNY and CDR2 SVGAGI come from the germline V gene (reference sequence). The CDR3 is 15 residues long. CDR3 in DNA: TGTGCAGCGGGGAAGGGAGGGCTAGCCCCGCTTGGCTACACCTTC. This translates into CAAGKGGLAPLGYTF.

The CDR3 DNA reads as TGTGCCAGCAGCCCGGAGGGGACAGGGCCCTACGAGCAGTACTTC. This codes for CASSPEGTGPYEQYF. J is TRBJ2-7 and V is TRBV5-4; 9 nucleotides align to TRBD1. The ends lost 4 bases at V and 2 bases at J; junction bases unmatched: 7. CDR3 length: 15 residues. Germline values: CDR1 SGHNT, CDR2 YYREEE (reference sequence).

V and J are TRBV29-1 and TRBJ2-5; 8 bases map to TRBD2. Gene TRBJ2-7 matches the end of the DNA better, so the J call may be wrong. Germline lookup yields CDR1 SQVTM and CDR2 ANQGSEA. This CDR3 spans 14 amino acids. The CDR3 nucleotides read TGCAGCGTTGATGGGCTAGCGGGTGCCTACGAGCAGTACTTC. Translation: CSVDGLAGAYEQYF.

The chain uses TRBV9 and TRBJ2-7; no reliable D call. This CDR3 has 13 amino acids. Deletions cut 2 bases from V and 0 bases from J, with 6 bases between. The germline V gene encodes CDR1 SGDLS and CDR2 YYNGEE. CDR3: CASSVSSSYEQYF. The CDR3 coding sequence is TGTGCCAGCAGCGTGTCGAGCTCCTACGAGCAGTACTTC.

This chain uses TRBV15 with TRBJ2-7; possible D gene TRBD2, 5 bases. The CDR3 sequence is 13 residues long. Trimming left V 1 base short and J 1 base short, with 5 bases between. Germline-derived CDR1 and CDR2 are LNHNV and YYDKDF (reference sequence). CDR3 region: CATSRGESYEQYF. Here the CDR3 DNA reads TGTGCCACCAGCAGAGGGGAGTCCTACGAGCAGTACTTC.

This clone was detected only a few times. This chain uses TRBV7-9 with TRBJ2-2; D may be TRBD2 (5 bases). Germline V gene lookup returns CDR1 SEHNR and CDR2 FQNEAQ (reference sequence). The CDR3 runs to 17 residues. V shed 3 bases and J shed 4 bases, with 18 bases lying between them. CDR3 DNA sequence: TGTGCCAGCAGCTTTAAAGTGGGAGTAGAGTTCACCGGGGAGCTGTTTTTT. Translated, it gives CASSFKVGVEFTGELFF.

In its sample, this clone was seen once. This rearrangement joins TRBV7-9 to TRBJ1-2, with D hard to call. V lost 1 base and J lost 4, with 7 bases in between. Germline V gene lookup returns CDR1 SEHNR and CDR2 FQNEAQ (reference sequence). CDR3 length: 13 residues. The CDR3 loop reads CASSLVNSYGYTF. The CDR3 DNA is TGTGCCAGCAGCTTAGTAAATAGCTATGGCTACACCTTC.

This sequence joins TRBV10-1 and TRBJ1-1; a possible D gene is TRBD1 (5 bases). V was clipped by 6 bases and J by 1 base, with 9 bases between them. The germline V gene encodes CDR1 WNHNN and CDR2 SYGVQD (reference sequence). The CDR3 is 13 residues long. Here the CDR3 DNA reads TGCGCCAGCAGCCGGGACTGGAACACTGAAGCTTTCTTT. Its translation is CASSRDWNTEAFF.

This clone was counted only a few times. The V call is TRBV28, the J call TRBJ2-7, with D perhaps TRBD2 (6 bases). V gave up 4 bases and J gave up 7 bases, with 8 bases separating them. Germline assignment: CDR1 MDHEN and CDR2 SYDVKM. The CDR3 extends over 11 amino acids. The CDR3 DNA reads as TGTGCCAGCAGTTCCGGGACTGAGCAGTACTTC. It codes for CASSSGTEQYF.

The CDR3 is CASSNRESNQPQHF. The CDR3 bases are TGTGCCAGCAGTAACAGGGAGAGCAATCAGCCCCAGCATTTT. This sequence joins TRBV28 and TRBJ1-5; D may be TRBD1 (6 bases). Germline V lookup: CDR1 MDHEN, CDR2 SYDVKM. Trimming shortened V by 5 bases and J by 1 base, and 9 bases separated the two germline ends. CDR3 length equals 14 residues. Supplemented by reference TRBV28 and TRBJ1-5, the full variable domain reads DVKVTQSSRYLVKRTGEKVFLECVQDMDHENMFWYRQDPGLGLRLIYFSYDVKMKEKGDIPEGYSVSREKKERFSLILESASTNQTSMYLCASSNRESNQPQHFGDGTRLSIL.

This chain joins TRBV4-3 and TRBJ1-6; D not resolved. The CDR3 totals 15 residues. Looked up from germline, CDR1 is LGHNA and CDR2 is YSLEER. V gave up 1 base and J gave up 6 bases, with 10 bases separating them. CDR3 in amino acids: CASSQGPPFNSPLHF. In DNA, the CDR3 is TGCGCCAGCAGCCAAGGGCCTCCTTTTAATTCACCCCTCCACTTT.

This clone was observed a handful of times. The chain joins TRBV29-1 to TRBJ1-1; 11 bases agree with TRBD1. V lost 6 bases, J lost 1 base, and 4 bases stayed unmatched. Per germline, CDR1 SQVTM and CDR2 ANQGSEA. The CDR3 loop spans 14 amino acids. CDR3 in amino acids: CSVGGTGGNTEAFF. The CDR3 coding sequence is TGCAGCGTGGGGGGGACAGGGGGGAACACTGAAGCTTTCTTT.

V gene TRBV7-9 combines with J gene TRBJ1-2; D may be TRBD1 (6 bases). Germline V gene data show CDR1 as SEHNR and CDR2 as FQNEAQ (reference sequence). The V end lost 3 bases, the J end lost 0 bases, and 14 bases lay between the germline ends. The CDR3 has 16 amino acids. DNA of the CDR3: TGTGCCAGCAGCTTCCGAGGGGGACCTTCTAACTATGGCTACACCTTC. It is translated as CASSFRGGPSNYGYTF.

This chain's CDR3 is CASSEMRSSYEQYF. The DNA of the CDR3 is TGTGCCAGCAGTGAAATGAGGAGCTCCTACGAGCAGTACTTC. The chain carries TRBV25-1 and TRBJ2-7; D is unresolved. The V end lost 2 bases, the J end lost 0 bases, and 8 bases lay between the germline ends. There are 14 residues in the CDR3. Germline-derived CDR1 and CDR2 are MGHDK and SYGVNS.

V is TRBV5-1 and J is TRBJ2-7; 7 bases line up with TRBD1. The CDR3 is 16 residues long. Germline V gene data show CDR1 as SGHRS and CDR2 as YFSETQ. J lost 3 bases, V lost 4 bases, and 13 bases had no gene match. Here the CDR3 DNA reads TGCGCCAGCAGCCTTACCCAGACAGGGACAAACTACGAGCAGTACTTC. It encodes CASSLTQTGTNYEQYF.

The J gene is TRBJ2-4, the V gene TRBV7-9, with D perhaps matching TRBD2 (6 bases). The V gene lost 3 bases and the J gene lost 2 bases, with 17 bases spanning the gap. Germline values: CDR1 SEHNR, CDR2 FQNEAQ (reference sequence). The CDR3 has 17 residues. CDR3 protein: CASSFTTSGLTKNIQYF. The CDR3 nucleotides read TGTGCCAGCAGCTTTACAACCAGCGGGTTGACCAAAAACATTCAGTACTTC.